Included here is one T cell receptor beta chain sequence, with context. This specimen belongs to a study of blood T cell repertoires in COVID-19. The repertoire was sequenced with immunoSEQ multiplex PCR; TCRdb's copy has only in-frame clones and lacks some. This sample carries tens of thousands of clones, approximately 85% of them seen once, and the ten largest clones take 15% to 19%. Germline V gene sequence: CDR1 LGHNA, CDR2 YNFKEQ. The CDR3 extends over 14 amino acids. Deletions cut 4 bases from V and 9 bases from J, with 16 bases between. The rearrangement uses TRBV4-2 and TRBJ1-5; D perhaps matches TRBD1 (5 bases). The source material was peripheral blood. The TCR originated in a human donor in a cohort sampled during active COVID-19. The donor label of this sample is uncertain. In DNA, the CDR3 is TGTGCCAGCAGCCTGGGAGGGGCCAAGGGGCCCCAGCATTTT. As protein: CASSLGGAKGPQHF.